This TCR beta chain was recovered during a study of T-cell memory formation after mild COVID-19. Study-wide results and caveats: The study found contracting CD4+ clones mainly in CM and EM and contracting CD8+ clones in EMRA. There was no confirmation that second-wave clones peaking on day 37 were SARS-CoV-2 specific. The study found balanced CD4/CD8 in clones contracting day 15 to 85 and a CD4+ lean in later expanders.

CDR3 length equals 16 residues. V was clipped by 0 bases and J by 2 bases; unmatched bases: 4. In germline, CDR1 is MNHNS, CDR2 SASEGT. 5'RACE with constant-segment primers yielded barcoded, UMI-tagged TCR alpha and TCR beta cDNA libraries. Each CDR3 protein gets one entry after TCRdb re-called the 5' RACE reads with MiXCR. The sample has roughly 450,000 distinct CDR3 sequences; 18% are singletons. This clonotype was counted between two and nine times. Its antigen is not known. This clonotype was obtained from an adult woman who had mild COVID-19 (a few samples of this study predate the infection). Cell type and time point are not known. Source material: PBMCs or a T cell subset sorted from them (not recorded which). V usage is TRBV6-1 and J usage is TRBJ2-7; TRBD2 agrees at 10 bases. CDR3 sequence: CASSEAEREGPYEQYF. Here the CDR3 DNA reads TGTGCCAGCAGTGAAGCAGAGCGGGAGGGCCCCTACGAGCAGTACTTC.